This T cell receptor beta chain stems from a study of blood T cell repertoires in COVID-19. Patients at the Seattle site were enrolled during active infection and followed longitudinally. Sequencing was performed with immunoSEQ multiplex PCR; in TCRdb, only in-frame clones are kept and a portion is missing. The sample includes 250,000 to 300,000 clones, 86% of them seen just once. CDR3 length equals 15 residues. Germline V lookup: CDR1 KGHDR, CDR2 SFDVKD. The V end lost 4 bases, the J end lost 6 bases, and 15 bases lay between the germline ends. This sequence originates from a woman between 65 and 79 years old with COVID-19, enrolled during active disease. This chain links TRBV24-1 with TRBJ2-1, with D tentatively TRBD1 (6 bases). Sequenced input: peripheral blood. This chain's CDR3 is CATSDPAGAGNEQFF. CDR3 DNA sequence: TGTGCCACCAGTGACCCCGCAGGGGCGGGCAATGAGCAGTTCTTC.